Listed here are 24 T cell receptor beta chains from one sample, sequenced in a study of identical twins. Each CDR3 protein is one row after TCRdb ran MiXCR on the 5' RACE reads. The sample consists of hundreds of thousands of distinct CDR3 sequences, 6.1% of them appearing once. The sample consisted of naive T cells sorted from blood. The source is a man aged 18 to 35 in good health.

The sample holds many counts of this clonotype. V and J are TRBV12-3 or TRBV12-4 and TRBJ2-5; D is unresolved. V gave up 2 bases and J gave up 5 bases, with 12 bases separating them. The CDR3 is 14 residues long. The CDR3 region has the DNA TGTGCCAGCAGTTTAAGCATAGTACAGGAGACCCAGTACTTC. Amino acids: CASSLSIVQETQYF.

This clonotype was seen repeatedly, ten times or more. V usage is TRBV5-6 and J usage is TRBJ2-4; TRBD1 might be the D (5 bases). Germline CDR1 reads SGHDT; CDR2 reads YYEEEE. The V gene lost 0 bases and the J gene lost 9 bases, with 7 bases spanning the gap. The CDR3 length is 12 residues. The CDR3 here is CASSLGQGIQYF. The CDR3 nucleotides read TGTGCCAGCAGCTTGGGGCAGGGCATTCAGTACTTC.

This clonotype was picked up a small number of times. The J gene is TRBJ2-2, the V gene TRBV28; tentatively, D is TRBD1 (5 bases). The CDR3 is made up of 15 amino acids. Trimming took 11 bases from V and 7 from J, leaving 23 bases between them. Germline values: CDR1 MDHEN, CDR2 SYDVKM. CDR3 DNA: TGTGCCGTCAAGGGGCAGGAATTTAAAATCGGGGAGCTGTTTTTT. This codes for CAVKGQEFKIGELFF.

The chain combines TRBV7-9 with TRBJ1-5, with D hard to call. This CDR3 spans 15 amino acids. V was pared by 5 bases and J by 0 bases, with 11 bases between. Germline assignment: CDR1 SEHNR and CDR2 FQNEAQ (reference sequence). The CDR3 loop reads CASSKGGYSNQPQHF. Here the CDR3 DNA reads TGTGCCAGCAGCAAGGGAGGCTATAGCAATCAGCCCCAGCATTTT.

This chain joins TRBV30 and TRBJ1-5; D not resolved. V was cut by 4 bases and J by 3 bases, with 13 bases left in between. Germline V gives CDR1 GTSNPN, CDR2 SVGIG (reference sequence). The CDR3 runs 14 residues. The chain's CDR3 is CAWTVPGPNQPQHF. The CDR3 nucleotides are TGTGCCTGGACTGTACCAGGACCCAATCAGCCCCAGCATTTT.

This clonotype was counted at least ten times. V usage is TRBV5-1 and J usage is TRBJ1-1, with D possibly being TRBD1 (6 bases). Trimming cost V 0 bases and J 7 bases, with 13 bases left between them. From germline, CDR1 is SGHRS and CDR2 YFSETQ. CDR3 length: 14 residues. In nucleotides, the CDR3 is TGCGCCAGCAGCTTGGTACGGGGGCGGGATGAAGCTTTCTTT. Residues: CASSLVRGRDEAFF.

This clonotype was recorded many times. V usage is TRBV5-1 and J usage is TRBJ1-4; 10 bases align to TRBD1. CDR3 length equals 16 residues. From germline, CDR1 is SGHRS and CDR2 YFSETQ. V trimming: 4 bases; J trimming: 4 bases; junction bases outside the gene matches: 7. The CDR3 region is CASSLRRTGGNEKLFF. The CDR3 DNA follows: TGCGCCAGCAGCCTCCGACGGACAGGGGGTAATGAAAAACTGTTTTTT.

In this sample, this clonotype turned up many times. This chain links TRBV5-1 with TRBJ2-5; D gene uncertain. V was trimmed by 5 bases and J by 2 bases, leaving 10 bases between them. This CDR3 region has 13 residues. Germline-derived CDR1 and CDR2 are SGHRS and YFSETQ. The CDR3 region is CASRLEGQETQYF. In DNA, the CDR3 is TGCGCCAGCAGGTTAGAAGGACAAGAGACCCAGTACTTC.

The table lists this clonotype with many counts. The V and J genes are TRBV5-1 and TRBJ2-7; possible D gene TRBD2, 6 bases. CDR1 is SGHRS and CDR2 is YFSETQ in the germline V gene. Trimming shortened V by 4 bases and J by 0 bases, and 14 bases separated the two germline ends. This CDR3 is 15 amino acids long. Here the CDR3 DNA reads TGCGCCAGCAGCCCACGTGGGAGGAGCTCCTACGAGCAGTACTTC. Amino acid sequence: CASSPRGRSSYEQYF.

This clonotype has at least ten counts. The CDR3 DNA reads as TGCAGTGCTAGCACTAGCGGGAGGATGGGTGAGCAGTTCTTC. It is translated as CSASTSGRMGEQFF. The chain links TRBV20-1 to TRBJ2-1, with TRBD2 matching 12 bases. This CDR3 comprises 14 residues. With 3 bases clipped from V and 9 bases from J, the junction kept 6 bases outside the gene matches. Germline V gene sequence: CDR1 DFQATT, CDR2 SNEGSKA (reference sequence).

This clonotype was found many times. The rearrangement links TRBV6-5 to TRBJ1-5, with D tentatively TRBD1 (6 bases). The CDR3 covers 16 residues. Trimming left V 2 bases short and J 0 bases short, with 11 bases between. Germline lookup yields CDR1 MNHEY and CDR2 SVGAGI. The CDR3 bases are TGTGCCAGCAGTTACAAGGGACACCCTAGCAATCAGCCCCAGCATTTT. Protein product: CASSYKGHPSNQPQHF.

The genes are TRBV2 and TRBJ2-6; unclear D gene. The length of the CDR3 is 14 residues. Per germline, CDR1 SNHLY and CDR2 FYNNEI. The V end was cut by 7 bases, the J end by 0 bases, with 7 bases between. CDR3 DNA sequence: TGTGCCAGCATAGAGCACTCTGGGGCCAACGTCCTGACTTTC. Translating gives CASIEHSGANVLTF.

The table lists this clonotype with a few counts. The V gene is TRBV7-8, the J gene TRBJ2-3; 10 bases map to TRBD2. The junction had 5 bases not matched to a gene; V was cut back by 2 bases and J by 0 bases. From germline, CDR1 is SGHVS and CDR2 FQNEAQ. This CDR3 has 17 amino acids. CDR3 amino acids: CASSLIKLAGSTDTQYF. CDR3 sequence (DNA): TGTGCCAGCAGCTTAATCAAACTAGCGGGGAGCACAGATACGCAGTATTTT.

The chain has TRBV4-3 and TRBJ2-7; 7 bases are a match to TRBD2. With 0 bases clipped from V and 3 bases from J, the junction kept 11 bases outside the gene matches. CDR3 size: 17 residues. From germline, CDR1 is LGHNA and CDR2 YSLEER. The CDR3 sequence is CASSQESLAESYYEQYF. CDR3 in DNA: TGCGCCAGCAGCCAAGAAAGTCTAGCGGAGAGCTACTACGAGCAGTACTTC.

The rearrangement joins TRBV12-3 or TRBV12-4 to TRBJ1-5; D unclear. Trimming took 1 base from V and 7 from J, leaving 14 bases between them. This CDR3 spans 15 amino acids. The CDR3 is CASSLGAAVGQPQHF. CDR3 in DNA: TGTGCCAGCAGTTTAGGGGCAGCCGTGGGACAGCCCCAGCATTTT.

In its sample, this clonotype was seen many times. The chain recombines TRBV12-3 or TRBV12-4 with TRBJ1-4; D is uncertain. The V end lost 0 bases, the J end lost 8 bases, and 10 bases lay between the germline ends. This CDR3 has 14 residues. The DNA for the CDR3 is TGTGCCAGCAGTTTAGCGGACCGGGCGGAAAAACTGTTTTTT. Its protein product is CASSLADRAEKLFF.

The chain has TRBV7-2 and TRBJ2-1; tentatively, D is TRBD1 or TRBD2 (5 bases each). Trimming left V 0 bases short and J 9 bases short, with 15 bases between. The germline V gene has CDR1 SGHTA and CDR2 FQGNSA. This CDR3 has 15 residues. The CDR3 nucleotides read TGTGCCAGCAGCTTAGCGGGGGATTGGGTTTCTGAGCAGTTCTTC. It is translated as CASSLAGDWVSEQFF. The whole variable domain, filled in from reference TRBV7-2 and TRBJ2-1, reads GAGVSQSPSNKVTEKGKDVELRCDPISGHTALYWYRQSLGQGLEFLIYFQGNSAPDKSGLPSDRFSAERTGGSVSTLTIQRTQQEDSAVYLCASSLAGDWVSEQFFGPGTRLTVL.

This chain uses TRBV15 with TRBJ2-1; D call uncertain. This CDR3 is built from 12 residues. Trimming removed 5 bases at V and 8 bases at J, with 10 bases between. Germline V CDR1 and CDR2: LNHNV, YYDKDF (reference sequence). In nucleotides, the CDR3 is TGTGCCACCAGCCGGACCCGGGATGAGCAGTTCTTC. This codes for CATSRTRDEQFF. Together with reference TRBV15 and TRBJ2-1, the CDR3 gives the full variable domain: DAMVIQNPRYQVTQFGKPVTLSCSQTLNHNVMYWYQQKSSQAPKLLFHYYDKDFNNEADTPDNFQSRRPNTSFCFLDIRSPGLGDTAMYLCATSRTRDEQFFGPGTRLTVL.

This clonotype has ten or more counts. The J gene is TRBJ2-7, the V gene TRBV3-1, with a possible D match to TRBD1 (6 bases). The V and J ends lost 1 base and 7 bases respectively, with 14 bases between them. Germline CDR1 is LGHDT and CDR2 is YNNKEL (reference sequence). The CDR3 spans 14 residues. The CDR3 is CASSQGQARGEQYV. In DNA, the CDR3 is TGTGCCAGCAGCCAAGGACAGGCTAGGGGGGAGCAGTACGTC.

This clonotype occurred a few times. This CDR3 is CSARDYRDLVGYTF. CDR3 bases: TGCAGTGCTAGAGACTACAGGGACTTGGTTGGCTACACCTTC. The genes are TRBV20-1 and TRBJ1-2, with D perhaps TRBD1 (6 bases). Germline lookup yields CDR1 DFQATT and CDR2 SNEGSKA (reference sequence). The CDR3 totals 14 residues. Trimming took 0 bases from V and 7 from J, leaving 15 bases between them.

This rearrangement joins TRBV6-5 to TRBJ2-1; D ambiguous. Trimming pared 0 bases from V and 0 bases from J, leaving 9 bases between. Germline lookup yields CDR1 MNHEY and CDR2 SVGAGI. This CDR3 spans 16 amino acids. The DNA for the CDR3 is TGTGCCAGCAGTTACTCCGCCGAATTCTCCTACAATGAGCAGTTCTTC. This encodes CASSYSAEFSYNEQFF.

The chain couples TRBV20-1 to TRBJ1-5, with D possibly matching TRBD1 (5 bases). Trimming took 0 bases from V and 4 from J, leaving 10 bases between them. This CDR3 region has 14 residues. The germline gives CDR1 DFQATT, CDR2 SNEGSKA (reference sequence). CDR3 loop: CSARDGTTNQPQHF. The CDR3 DNA reads as TGCAGTGCTAGAGATGGGACTACTAATCAGCCCCAGCATTTT.

The V and J genes are TRBV7-8 and TRBJ2-5; D uncertain. Trimming removed 2 bases from V and 1 base from J, with 8 bases in between. The CDR3 consists of 14 residues. Germline CDR1 SGHVS, CDR2 FQNEAQ. CDR3 in DNA: TGTGCCAGCAGCTTACAGGCCGGCCAAGAGACCCAGTACTTC. Translating it yields CASSLQAGQETQYF.

This clonotype occurred a few times. The chain combines TRBV28 with TRBJ1-6; D is possibly TRBD1 (5 bases). CDR1 is MDHEN and CDR2 is SYDVKM in the germline V gene. This CDR3 has 17 residues. Trimming pared 10 bases from V and 8 bases from J, leaving 27 bases between. This CDR3 reads CATMGQTGEGFDSPLHF. As DNA, the CDR3 is TGTGCCACCATGGGGCAAACGGGCGAAGGTTTTGATTCACCCCTCCACTTT.